This T cell receptor (beta chain) was observed in a study of CD8+ T cells in alopecia areata (dated by TCRdb to the late 2010s). For context, the study as a whole: The treated patients, all with moderate-to-severe alopecia areata, were enrolled in an open-label pilot trial of oral tofacitinib given at 5 to 10 mg twice daily. Patients received tofacitinib for 6 to 18 months and were then followed off drug for 6 months to check for delayed response and recurrence. In treated patients, disease severity was measured using the SALT score, which gives the percentage of scalp surface area affected. The study used high-throughput TCRbeta sequencing to examine T cell clonal expansion in alopecia areata, in both the C3H/HeJ mouse model and human patients. Scalp tissue and sorted CD4+ and CD8+ peripheral blood T cells from patchy and totalis/universalis alopecia areata patients and from healthy controls were covered by human TCRbeta sequencing. Biopsies were taken from tofacitinib-treated patients at baseline and at 4 and 24 weeks of treatment, and a later scalp biopsy was taken in several of the tofacitinib-treated patients. Clonality in the scalp was compared among normal scalp (n=4), patchy alopecia areata scalp (n=8), and alopecia totalis/universalis scalp (n=8). RNA was obtained with the PAXgene miRNA kit for fixed scalp, the miRNeasy kit for PBMCs, and the RNeasy kit for mouse skin. TCRbeta CDR3 regions were amplified by immunoSEQ multiplex PCR with 35 Vbeta forward and 13 Jbeta reverse primers. Here is what the overall study found, with its caveats: Unlike mouse skin, where gammadelta T cells dominate, normal human skin contains resident alphabeta T cells that get sequenced too, which complicates analysis of the scalp TCR repertoire. The treated cohort was small, with a single nonresponder, so links between baseline CD8+ expansion and response need larger studies. Tofacitinib significantly decreased scalp clonality and the number of expanded CD8+ clones among the top 100 scalp clones. Shared TCR sequences between patients were less evident than in mice, which may be partly attributable to HLA diversity in the patient population. Many expanded lesional clones persisted in scalp and blood during tofacitinib treatment, which may partly explain relapse after stopping treatment. Higher clonality and more expanded CD8+ clones were observed in lesional scalp than in normal scalp, particularly in alopecia totalis/universalis, a finding suggestive of antigenic drive.

Library creation used the immunoSEQ multiplex PCR assay. RNA was extracted from all samples and reverse transcribed into cDNA, which served as template for TCR sequencing. SuperScript III was used for first-strand cDNA synthesis, primed with a 2:1 mix of oligo-dT and random hexamers. A synthetic immune receptor repertoire was used to assess amplification bias, and residual bias was removed computationally. Per the authors' processing: Raw reads were preprocessed to remove errors, and CDR3 was defined according to IMGT conventions as the region from the conserved cysteine to phenylalanine. Clonality was computed by normalizing Shannon entropy by log2 of the number of productive unique TCRs and subtracting the result from 1. Whether each scalp clone was CD4 or CD8 was inferred by checking scalp TCRbeta sequences against the CD4 and CD8 repertoires from sorted blood. As stored in TCRdb, this immuneACCESS dataset retains in-frame rearrangements with V and J assigned. A fraction of the clones does not appear; measured against another copy, unresolved V genes explain less than half of the discrepancy, and the remainder lacks a known reason. Clonal size and the V and J genes are those of that table, whereas D and trimming came from the DNA. Across this sample there are 200,000 to 250,000 clones, with 64% seen only once. Together, the top ten hold more than 3.5% of the sample.

This specimen's time point label, interpreted: around 28 days on oral tofacitinib. The intended sense of this specimen's treatment or condition label: oral pan-JAK inhibitor, 5-10 mg twice daily. From alopecia areata patients, peripheral blood was collected along with lesional scalp punch biopsies. PBMCs were isolated by density centrifugation and stained for CD3, CD4 and CD8, and CD4+ and CD8+ T cells were sorted on a FACSAria. This clone was counted only a few times. Its antigen is still unknown. The sample holds no much larger clone one base away, and base qualities are not on file. CDR1 and CDR2, looked up from the germline V gene, are LGHNA and YSLEER. The CDR3 spans 17 residues, from the cysteine through the phenylalanine. CDR3 DNA is the only sequence kept; it has 51 bases, read in frame from the first base. V lost 5 bases and J lost 5 bases, and the count of bases not matched to a germline gene is 16.

Sequencing was performed on CD4+ T cells sorted from blood, taken at week 4, from a patient treated with tofacitinib. In this chain, TRBV4-3 is recombined with TRBJ2-3, with 7 bases in between that match TRBD2. The origin of this receptor is a human donor with alopecia areata. The DNA reads as follows: TGCGCCAGCAGCTTGGGTTCAGCGGGGACTGGGGGAGATACGCAGTATTTT. Translation gives CASSLGSAGTGGDTQYF.